This T cell receptor beta chain was recorded in a study of cytomegalovirus exposure and HLA in healthy donors. The wider study: Falling in the Caucasian-associated ancestry cluster were 81% of under 450 genotyped donors. Study conclusions and caveats: Using a false discovery rate of 0.05, a later analysis showed that approximately 17,000 TCR beta sequences were associated with HLA alleles. For most TCR beta V segments, an earlier analysis put the productive rate at about 90% or about 30% of the time. Investigators reported 150 to 200 TCR beta chains as tied to cytomegalovirus.

V lost 5 bases to trimming and J lost 4 bases, with 6 bases between them. Germline CDR1 is SNHLY and CDR2 is FYNNEI. The length of the CDR3 is 11 residues. A note on this clone: The antigen is not known.

PCR involved 60 Vbeta and 13 Jbeta primers. TCRdb's table, derived via immunoSEQ multiplex PCR, lists solely in-frame clones and lacks some. The sample holds about 100,000 clones, roughly 75% seen once. The V call is TRBV2, the J call TRBJ2-7; D is perhaps TRBD1 (5 bases). The sequenced sample consisted of PBMCs. This TCR was recovered from a woman under 30 in good health and CMV-seropositive. The CDR3 DNA sequence: TGTGCCAGCAGTCCAGGGTACGAGCAGTACTTC. Protein product: CASSPGYEQYF.